Reported below is one T cell receptor (beta chain). Its antigen is as yet unknown. The sample originates from a study of T cell clonotyping in hematopoietic cell transplantation. Overall study findings and caveats: At the given depth, recipient repertoires were over 97% de novo clonotypes. No sorting was done, leaving CD4 and CD8 contributions mixed. Graft donor and pretransplant recipient Inverse Simpson Index values predicted broader posttransplant TCR diversity. Recipient TCR diversity dropped after transplant; expanded clonotypes rose from day 30 to 180.

This table comes from immunoSEQ multiplex PCR, and its TCRdb copy is limited to in-frame clones, with some not included. The sample holds some 40,000 clones, approximately 94% seen once. This TCR was sampled from a woman in her forties or fifties in good health. Some clones in this sample may be carry-over from other donors' samples. Specimen: peripheral blood mononuclear cells.

The CDR3 region is CASSPSPGFTDTQYF. The CDR3 bases are TGCGCCAGCAGCCCGAGCCCAGGGTTCACAGATACGCAGTATTTT. The chain is built from TRBV4-3 and TRBJ2-3, with D perhaps matching TRBD1 (5 bases). CDR1 LGHNA and CDR2 YSLEER come from the germline V gene. The length of the CDR3 is 15 residues. V was clipped by 4 bases and J by 2 bases, with 13 bases between them.